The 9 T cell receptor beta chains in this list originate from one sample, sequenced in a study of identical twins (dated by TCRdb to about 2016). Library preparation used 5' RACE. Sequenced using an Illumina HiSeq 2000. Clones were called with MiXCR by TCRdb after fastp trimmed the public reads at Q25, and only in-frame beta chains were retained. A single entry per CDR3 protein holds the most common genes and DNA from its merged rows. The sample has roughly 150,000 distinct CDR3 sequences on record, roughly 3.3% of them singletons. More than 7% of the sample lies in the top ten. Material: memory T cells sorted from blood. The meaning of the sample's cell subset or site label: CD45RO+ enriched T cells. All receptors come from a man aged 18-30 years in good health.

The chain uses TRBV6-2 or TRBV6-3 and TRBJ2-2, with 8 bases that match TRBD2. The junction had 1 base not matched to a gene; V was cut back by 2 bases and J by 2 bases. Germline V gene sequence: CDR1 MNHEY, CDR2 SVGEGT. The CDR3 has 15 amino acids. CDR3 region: CASSYSGSNTGELFF. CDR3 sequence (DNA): TGTGCCAGCAGTTACAGCGGGAGCAACACCGGGGAGCTGTTTTTT.

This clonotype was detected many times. This CDR3 is CATSQDRAEGYTF. DNA of the CDR3: TGTGCCACTTCCCAGGACAGGGCGGAGGGCTACACCTTC. V gene TRBV24-1 combines with J gene TRBJ1-2; TRBD1 agrees at 8 bases. This CDR3 has 13 residues. The germline CDR1 and CDR2 sequences are KGHDR and SFDVKD. The ends lost 10 bases at V and 8 bases at J; junction bases unmatched: 11.

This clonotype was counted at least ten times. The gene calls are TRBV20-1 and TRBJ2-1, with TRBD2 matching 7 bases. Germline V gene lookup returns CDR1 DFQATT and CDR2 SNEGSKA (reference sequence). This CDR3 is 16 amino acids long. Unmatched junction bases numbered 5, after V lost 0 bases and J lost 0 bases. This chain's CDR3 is CSARDSGGSSYNEQFF. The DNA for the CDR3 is TGCAGTGCTAGAGATTCGGGCGGGAGCTCCTACAATGAGCAGTTCTTC.

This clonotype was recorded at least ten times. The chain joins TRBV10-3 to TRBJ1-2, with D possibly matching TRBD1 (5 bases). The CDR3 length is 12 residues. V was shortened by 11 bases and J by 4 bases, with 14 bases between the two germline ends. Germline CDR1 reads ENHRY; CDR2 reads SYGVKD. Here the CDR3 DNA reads TGTGCCTTCGGGGCGGACTCCTATGGCTACACCTTC. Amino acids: CAFGADSYGYTF.

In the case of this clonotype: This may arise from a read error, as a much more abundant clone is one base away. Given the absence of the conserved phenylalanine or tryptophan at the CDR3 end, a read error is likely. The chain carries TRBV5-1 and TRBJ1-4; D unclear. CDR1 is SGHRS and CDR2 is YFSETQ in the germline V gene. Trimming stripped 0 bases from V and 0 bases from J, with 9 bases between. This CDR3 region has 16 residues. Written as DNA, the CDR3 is TGCGCCAGCAGCTTGGGGGGATTTGCAACTAATGAAAAACTGTTTTAT. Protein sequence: CASSLGGFATNEKLFY.

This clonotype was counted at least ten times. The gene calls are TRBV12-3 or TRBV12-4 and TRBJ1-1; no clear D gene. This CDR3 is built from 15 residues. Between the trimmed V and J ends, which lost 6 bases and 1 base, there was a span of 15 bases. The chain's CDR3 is CASSQRSLGNTEAFF. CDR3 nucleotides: TGTGCCAGCAGCCAAAGGAGCTTGGGGAACACTGAAGCTTTCTTT.

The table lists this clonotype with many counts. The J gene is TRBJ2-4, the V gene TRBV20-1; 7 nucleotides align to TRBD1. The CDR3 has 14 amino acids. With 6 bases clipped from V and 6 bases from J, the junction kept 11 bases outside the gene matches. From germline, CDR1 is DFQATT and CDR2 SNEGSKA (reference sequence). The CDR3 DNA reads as TGCAGTGCCTTACTCCGGGACAGATCAAACATTCAGTACTTC. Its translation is CSALLRDRSNIQYF.

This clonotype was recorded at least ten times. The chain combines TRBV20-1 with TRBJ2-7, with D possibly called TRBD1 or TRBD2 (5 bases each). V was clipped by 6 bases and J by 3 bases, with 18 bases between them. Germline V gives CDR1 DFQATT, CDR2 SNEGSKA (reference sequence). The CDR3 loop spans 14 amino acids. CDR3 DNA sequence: TGCAGTGCCAACCGGGACCGCGTTTTCTACGAGCAGTACTTC. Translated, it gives CSANRDRVFYEQYF.

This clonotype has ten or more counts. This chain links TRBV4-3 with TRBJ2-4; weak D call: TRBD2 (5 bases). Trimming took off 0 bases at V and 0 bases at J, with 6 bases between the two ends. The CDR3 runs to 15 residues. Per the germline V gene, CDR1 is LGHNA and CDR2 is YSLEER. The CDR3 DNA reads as TGCGCCAGCAGCCAAGATCGGGGAGCCAAAAACATTCAGTACTTC. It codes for CASSQDRGAKNIQYF.